Given below is one T cell receptor beta chain in context. TCRdb re-analysed the reads in MiXCR, keeping a single row per CDR3 protein. The repertoire includes under 200,000 distinct CDR3 sequences, 28% of them detected once, and under 35% sits in the top ten. These data are taken from a study of T cell repertoires in cytomegalovirus infection. Study-wide background: Public TCR beta signatures provided an indication of both CMV infection and a matching HLA type.

The sequence was collected from a human donor in good health (CMV status not recorded). Some clones in this sample may be carry-over from other donors' samples. Sequences were obtained from PBMCs.

The CDR3 region is CSVTVTWSEAFF. CDR3 in DNA: TGCAGCGTTACCGTTACATGGTCGGAAGCTTTCTTT. This chain links TRBV29-1 with TRBJ1-1; D is ambiguous. Trimming cost V 5 bases and J 8 bases, with 15 bases left between them. The germline CDR1 and CDR2 sequences are SQVTM and ANQGSEA. The CDR3 is 12 amino acids.